The clone carrying this TCR beta chain appeared a single time. Antigen unknown. These data come from a study of cytomegalovirus exposure and HLA in healthy donors. Study results and limitations: Indistinguishability led to the exclusion of some V segments, TRBV6-2 and TRBV6-3 included.

The PCR contained 60 Vbeta and 13 Jbeta primers. Libraries were prepared by immunoSEQ multiplex PCR; TCRdb keeps only in-frame clonotypes and omits some of them. The sample has about 160,000 clones, approximately 84% seen once. Germline-derived CDR1 and CDR2 are WSHSY and SAAADI. CDR3 size: 16 residues. J was trimmed by 2 bases and V by 2 bases; bases with no gene match: 6. Sequencing was performed on PBMCs. The clonotype comes from a man in his forties or fifties in good health and CMV-seropositive. This sequence joins TRBV10-2 and TRBJ2-7, with 10 bases fitting TRBD2. The CDR3 here is CASSELAGVIPYEQYF. For the CDR3, the DNA is TGCGCCAGCAGTGAGCTAGCGGGGGTGATCCCCTACGAGCAGTACTTC.